This T cell receptor beta chain was identified in a study of blood T cells in healthy people across ages. Study findings and constraints: The study could not conclusively compare naive and antigen-experienced cells, given its unsorted PBMCs.

Through a sample-barcoded 5' primer and a J-beta primer mix, a second PCR was run for about 6 to 11 cycles. A single record per CDR3 protein comes from TCRdb applying MiXCR to the 5' RACE reads. The data hold about 750,000 distinct CDR3 sequences, with approximately 55% observed a single time. In germline, CDR1 is DFQATT, CDR2 SNEGSKA (reference sequence). With 0 bases removed from V and 3 bases from J, the gap between germline ends came to 18 bases. This CDR3 contains 16 residues. Remarks on this clonotype: The antigen is unknown.

The clonotype comes from a man older than 75 in good health. This chain joins TRBV20-1 and TRBJ2-7; D perhaps matches TRBD1 (5 bases). Sequences were obtained from blood. CDR3 in amino acids: CSARDGVGRRSYEQYF. The CDR3 DNA sequence: TGCAGTGCTAGAGATGGGGTGGGGCGGAGAAGCTACGAGCAGTACTTC.